This TCR beta chain was identified during a study of T cells in Graves' hyperthyroidism and ophthalmopathy. Amplified regions were TCR beta CDR3 sequences from RNA transcripts. TCR CDR3 underwent first-round RT-PCR with the HTBI primer set. Using its own MiXCR run on the multiplex PCR reads, TCRdb lists one record per CDR3 protein. The profile shows around 600,000 distinct CDR3 sequences, approximately 15% of them singletons. V was pared by 2 bases and J by 5 bases, with 16 bases between. This CDR3 is 15 amino acids long. Germline assignment: CDR1 MNHNS and CDR2 SASEGT. The TCR originated in a woman between 18 and 29 years old with Graves' ophthalmopathy. The source material was blood. This rearrangement joins TRBV6-1 to TRBJ2-7; the D is unclear. Here the CDR3 DNA reads TGTGCCAGCAGTGAAAACCCGGCCCCGACGGACGAGCAGTACTTC. As protein: CASSENPAPTDEQYF.